This T cell receptor (beta chain) derives from a study of T cells in Graves' hyperthyroidism and ophthalmopathy. The CDR3 covers 16 residues. Germline-derived CDR1 and CDR2 are SGHTA and FQGTGA. Losses at the gene ends were 3 bases for V and 1 base for J; bases not matched to a gene: 5. Amplification of TCR beta CDR3 regions was performed using RNA transcripts as template. Using the HTBI primer set, a first-round RT-PCR was run on the TCR CDR3. TCRdb reprocessed the multiplex PCR reads with MiXCR, giving one entry per CDR3 protein. The top ten clones hold less than 20% of a sample with about 500,000 distinct CDR3 sequences, roughly an eighth of them seen once. This clonotype occurred many times.

The TCR comes from a woman aged 18-29 years with Graves' hyperthyroidism. The chain is built from TRBV7-3 and TRBJ2-3; 9 bases match TRBD2. Sequencing was carried out using blood. CDR3 sequence (DNA): TGTGCCAGCAGCTTTATAGCGGGAGTGGGCACAGATACGCAGTATTTT. Residues: CASSFIAGVGTDTQYF.